These T cell receptor beta chains were read from a single sample in a study of blood T cells in healthy people across ages. TCRdb fed the 5' RACE reads into MiXCR, producing one record per CDR3 protein. This table holds roughly 1,800,000 distinct CDR3 sequences, approximately 50% found once. Sequenced input: blood. The receptors here all came from a woman aged 40 to 50 in good health. The CDR3 runs from the conserved cysteine through the conserved F or W. The D gene is left open where the match is weak. Clone size is stated in some rows and not others, as once, few, many or a class when expanded.

>TRBJ2-7|-|-|15|TRBV25-1
TGTGCCAGCAGTGAAGGGCAGGGAATTACCTACGAGCAGTACTTC
CASSEGQGITYEQYF
>TRBJ2-5|-|TRBD1|14|TRBV7-8
TGTGCCAGCAGTACGGACAGGCCGCGGGCGATTCAGTACTTC
CASSTDRPRAIQYF
>TRBJ2-1|-|-|17|TRBV6-2/TRBV6-3
TGTGCCAGCAGTTCCCACGTTATAGGTGGGGGGGCCTATGAGCAGTTCTTC
CASSSHVIGGGAYEQFF
>TRBJ2-1|once|-|13|TRBV11-2
TGTGCCAGCAGCTTTCTGGGGCCGGTCATCCCGTTCTTC
CASSFLGPVIPFF
>TRBJ2-7|few|TRBD2|14|TRBV13
TGTGCCAGCAGCTTAAAGCGGGGTTCCTACGAGCAGTACTTC
CASSLKRGSYEQYF
>TRBJ2-6|-|-|18|TRBV28
TGTGCCAGCAGTCCCGAATACCGGGACTTCTCTGGGGCCAACGTCCTGACTTTC
CASSPEYRDFSGANVLTF
>TRBJ1-2|few|TRBD1|15|TRBV12-3/TRBV12-4
TGTGCCAGCAGTTTACCCCAGGGGGCGAACTATGGCTACACCTTC
CASSLPQGANYGYTF
>TRBJ2-5|few|-|14|TRBV20-1
TGCAGTGCTAGAGATCACAGAGGAGGAGAGACCCAGTACTTC
CSARDHRGGETQYF
>TRBJ1-2|-|-|9|TRBV29-1
TGCAGCGCGAGGGGTGGCTGCACCTTC
CSARGGCTF
>TRBJ2-3|-|TRBD2|16|TRBV6-5
TGTGCCAGCAGTTACTCGAAAGGGCTAGCGGGGGATACGCAGTATTTT
CASSYSKGLAGDTQYF
>TRBJ1-6|few|TRBD1|14|TRBV10-3
TGTGCCATCAGTGAGGGACAGGGGTATTCACCCCTCCACTTT
CAISEGQGYSPLHF
>TRBJ2-4|-|-|14|TRBV12-3/TRBV12-4
TGTGCCAGCAGTCCGCTTCAGGGGGGAAGCATTCAGTACTTC
CASSPLQGGSIQYF
>TRBJ2-3|-|TRBD1|16|TRBV12-3/TRBV12-4
TGTGCCAGCAGTTCGTACAGGGGAGAGGGCACAGATACGCAGTATTTT
CASSSYRGEGTDTQYF
>TRBJ1-2|many|TRBD1|14|TRBV4-2
TGTGCCAGCAGCCCCGGACAGGGTGACTATGGCTACACCTTC
CASSPGQGDYGYTF
>TRBJ1-6|-|TRBD1|16|TRBV7-2
TGTGCCAGCAGCCCACGAGACCAGGGGGCGCTGTCACCCCTCCACTTT
CASSPRDQGALSPLHF
>TRBJ1-4|-|-|14|TRBV20-1
TGCAGTGCCCCGCCTCCGGGATCGGATGAAAAACTGTTTTTT
CSAPPPGSDEKLFF
>TRBJ2-5|once|-|15|TRBV5-1
TGCGCCAGCAGCTACAACAGGGGAGGGTACAATGAGCAGTACTTC
CASSYNRGGYNEQYF
>TRBJ1-4|-|-|17|TRBV4-1
TGCGCCAGCAGCCAAGATTTTAGCATGATGGTTTCGGAAAAACTGTTTTTT
CASSQDFSMMVSEKLFF
>TRBJ2-1|once|-|14|TRBV6-5
TGTGCCAGCAGTTACGGTGGAGTGAATAATGAGCAGTTCTTC
CASSYGGVNNEQFF
>TRBJ2-5|few|-|14|TRBV20-1
TGCAGTGCTCCCTCGGAGGGGACGGGGCAGACCCAGTACTTC
CSAPSEGTGQTQYF
>TRBJ2-3|-|TRBD1|16|TRBV4-3
TGCGCCAGCAGCCCATCAGGGGGCTTAAGCACAGATACGCAGTATTTT
CASSPSGGLSTDTQYF
>TRBJ2-5|many|TRBD1|15|TRBV7-2
TGTGCCAGCAGCTTAGCGGGGACAGTCCAAGAGACCCAGTACTTC
CASSLAGTVQETQYF
>TRBJ2-1|-|TRBD2|14|TRBV24-1
TGTGCCACCAGTGAGCCTAGCGGAGAAGAGACCCAGTTCTTC
CATSEPSGEETQFF
>TRBJ2-7|-|TRBD2|18|TRBV18
TGTGCCAGCTCACCATATTCTGGACTAGCGGGGAACTCCTACGAGCAGTACTTC
CASSPYSGLAGNSYEQYF
>TRBJ2-7|-|-|16|TRBV29-1
TGCAGCGTACTTCTCTCCGGGACGGACCACTACAATGAGCAGTACTTC
CSVLLSGTDHYNEQYF
>TRBJ2-7|-|-|14|TRBV18
TGTGCCAGCTTGTTTTCAAGGGGTCTCTACGAGCAGTACTTC
CASLFSRGLYEQYF
>TRBJ2-3|-|TRBD1|17|TRBV29-1
TGCAGCGTTGAAGGTGCTCGGGACAGGGGAGTCCCAGATACGCAGTATTTT
CSVEGARDRGVPDTQYF
>TRBJ2-5|-|TRBD1|15|TRBV13
TGTGCCAGCAGCTTAAAACAGGGGGCTGGAGAGACCCAGTACTTC
CASSLKQGAGETQYF
>TRBJ1-1|-|-|15|TRBV7-9
TGTGCCGTCAAGACTCCGGGCGGTCTGAACACTGAAGCTTTCTTT
CAVKTPGGLNTEAFF
>TRBJ1-2|few|-|14|TRBV27
TGTGCCAGCAGTTTATACGGAACCAACTATGGCTACACCTTC
CASSLYGTNYGYTF
>TRBJ1-1|-|TRBD1|17|TRBV9
TGTGCCAGCAGCGCAGGGACAGGGGGCCATCCGGGGACTGAAGCTTTCTTT
CASSAGTGGHPGTEAFF
>TRBJ1-5|-|TRBD1|15|TRBV7-2
TGTGCCAGCAGACCCGGGACAGGGGGCCCTCAGCCCCAGCATTTT
CASRPGTGGPQPQHF
>TRBJ2-3|-|-|17|TRBV4-3
TGCGCCAGCAGTTTCGGACGAGGCGGGGAGAACACAGATACGCAGTATTTT
CASSFGRGGENTDTQYF
>TRBJ2-4|few|-|15|TRBV28
TGTGCCAGCAGTTTCGAGGACGGAGCAAAAAACATTCAGTACTTC
CASSFEDGAKNIQYF
>TRBJ2-4|few|-|16|TRBV5-1
TGCGCCAGCAGCATAACAGGACTGATAGCCAAAAACATTCAGTACTTC
CASSITGLIAKNIQYF
>TRBJ2-7|-|TRBD2|18|TRBV5-6
TGTGCCAGCAGCATGCCGGGACTAGCGGGGGGACAACCCTACGAGCAGTACTTC
CASSMPGLAGGQPYEQYF
>TRBJ2-1|-|TRBD1|14|TRBV7-2
TGTGCCAGCGCCCGGGACAGGGTAAACAGTGAGCAGTTCTTC
CASARDRVNSEQFF
>TRBJ2-1|few|TRBD2|16|TRBV3-1
TGTGCCAGCAGCCAAATGGGGGGGAGCTCCTACAATGAGCAGTTCTTC
CASSQMGGSSYNEQFF
>TRBJ1-5|-|-|14|TRBV20-1
TGCAGTGCTAGATCCGCAGGGGCGCGGCAGCCCCAGCATTTT
CSARSAGARQPQHF
>TRBJ2-5|-|-|12|TRBV7-2
TGTGCCAGCAGCCTAACGTTGATGACCCAGTACTTC
CASSLTLMTQYF
>TRBJ2-7|few|-|14|TRBV5-6
TGTGCCAGCAGCGGGGACACCCACTCCTACGAGCAGTACTTC
CASSGDTHSYEQYF
>TRBJ2-3|-|-|13|TRBV27
TGTGCCAGCAGTTTTTCCCCGAGAGATACGCAGTATTTT
CASSFSPRDTQYF
>TRBJ1-1|-|-|16|TRBV5-5
TGTGCCAGCAGCTTGACGGTGGCCTCACTGGCCACTGAAGCTTTCTTT
CASSLTVASLATEAFF
>TRBJ2-7|-|-|17|TRBV5-1
TGCGCCAGCAGCTTGGAAGCGGCAGGGGCCATCTCCTACGAGCAGTACTTC
CASSLEAAGAISYEQYF
>TRBJ2-1|-|TRBD2|15|TRBV28
TGTGCCAGCAGCTTGGGACTAGCGGTGTTAGGTGAGCAGTTCTTC
CASSLGLAVLGEQFF
>TRBJ2-1|-|TRBD2|14|TRBV7-9
TGTGCCAGCAGCTTAACGGCTAGCGGGGGTGAGCAGTTCTTC
CASSLTASGGEQFF
>TRBJ2-1|-|TRBD2|14|TRBV7-2
TGTGCCGGCAGCCCGGGACTAGCGGGGGTTGAGCAGTTCTTC
CAGSPGLAGVEQFF
>TRBJ2-3|few|-|13|TRBV20-1
TGCAGTGCTAGAGTTACAGTAGGGGATACGCAGTATTTT
CSARVTVGDTQYF
>TRBJ1-2|-|-|14|TRBV29-1
TGCAACGTTGAAGATCGGGAACAAAACTATGGCTACACCTTC
CNVEDREQNYGYTF
>TRBJ2-3|-|-|14|TRBV12-3/TRBV12-4
TGTGCCAGCAGTTCGAATACAGGGACGGTTACGCAGTATTTT
CASSSNTGTVTQYF
>TRBJ1-2|-|-|14|TRBV4-1
TGCGCCAGCAGCCAAGATGAGGGAAGCTATGGCTACACCTTC
CASSQDEGSYGYTF
>TRBJ1-2|-|TRBD1|15|TRBV6-2/TRBV6-3
TGTGCCAGCAGCATCACGCGGACAGGGAACTATGGCTACACCTTC
CASSITRTGNYGYTF
>TRBJ2-3|-|-|15|TRBV12-3/TRBV12-4
TGTGCCAGCAGTTTACGGGGCGGCCACACAGATACGCAGTATTTT
CASSLRGGHTDTQYF
>TRBJ2-7|-|-|17|TRBV12-3/TRBV12-4
TGTGCCAGCAGTTCGACCCCCTCAGGGGAATATCCCTACGAGCGGTACTTC
CASSSTPSGEYPYERYF
>TRBJ2-3|-|TRBD1|13|TRBV2
TGTGCCGTTCGACAGGGAATGAAAGATACGCAGTATTTT
CAVRQGMKDTQYF